This TCR beta chain was captured by sequencing in a study of CD8 T cells in Susac syndrome. Study results and caveats: The study conceded that relatively few individuals underwent its TCR sequencing and HLA analysis.

Only a few counts were recorded for this clonotype. What it binds is unknown. Treatment-naive patients with stable or active relapsing-remitting disease were the multiple sclerosis controls. Random-hexamer reverse transcription was applied to about 0.45 to 1 ug RNA. TCRdb redid the calling of the immunoSEQ multiplex PCR reads with MiXCR, one entry per CDR3 protein. This table has about 200,000 distinct CDR3 sequences, about 90% appearing once. The germline CDR1 and CDR2 sequences are LGHNA and YSLEER. The CDR3 has 15 residues. The germline V and J ends were trimmed by 0 bases and 2 bases, with 11 bases remaining between them.

The chain couples TRBV4-3 to TRBJ2-7; D is undetermined. This TCR derives from a human donor with multiple sclerosis. Sequencing input: CD8+ T cells from PBMCs. In nucleotides, the CDR3 is TGCGCCAGCAGCCAAGAGGTAGAGGTACCCTACGAGCAGTACTTC. Encoded protein: CASSQEVEVPYEQYF.